Listed below are T cell receptor beta chains from one sample, sequenced in a study of cytomegalovirus exposure and HLA in healthy donors. Libraries were prepared by immunoSEQ multiplex PCR; TCRdb keeps only in-frame clonotypes and omits some of them. The table has approximately 110,000 clones, over 90% seen once. The sample consisted of PBMCs. The receptors were sampled from a woman between 18 and 30 years old in good health and CMV-seronegative. Both conserved end residues are part of each CDR3. D genes are given only for firm matches. Part of the rows lack a size; the others show once, few, many or a class for expanded clones.

j_call v_call d_call clone_size cdr3_nt cdr3_aa
TRBJ2-3 TRBV30 TRBD2 NA TGTGCCTGGAGTGAAGGGACTAGCGGGAGATCGGCAGATACGCAGTATTTT CAWSEGTSGRSADTQYF
TRBJ2-1 TRBV27 NA NA TGTGCCAGCAGTTTATTACGACAGAATTTTCCAAATGAGCAGTTCTTC CASSLLRQNFPNEQFF
TRBJ2-1 TRBV27 NA NA TGTGCCAGCAGTTTTGGTGGCAGCAATGAGCAGTTCTTC CASSFGGSNEQFF
TRBJ1-4 TRBV19 NA NA TGTGCCAGTAGTATTGGGCAGACAACTAATGAAAAACTGTTTTTT CASSIGQTTNEKLFF
TRBJ2-7 TRBV4-2 TRBD1 NA TGTGCCAGCAGCCAAGCATACAGGGGGGAATCCTACGAGCAGTACTTC CASSQAYRGESYEQYF
TRBJ2-7 TRBV11-2 NA NA TGTGCCAGCAGCTTAGGAACCGGCGAGCAGTACTTC CASSLGTGEQYF
TRBJ1-1 TRBV7-7 NA NA TGTGCCAGCAGCTCAGACAGGAACACTGAAGCTTTCTTT CASSSDRNTEAFF
TRBJ2-1 TRBV7-9 NA once TGTGCCAGCAGCTTAGCGCGGGGCTTCAACAATGAGCAGTTCTTC CASSLARGFNNEQFF
TRBJ1-5 TRBV5-1 TRBD1 NA TGCGCCAGCAGCTTAGGACAGGGTGGTCAGCCCCAGCATTTT CASSLGQGGQPQHF
TRBJ2-7 TRBV6-5 NA NA TGTGCCAGCAGTTACTCCAGACAATCCATACGATACGAGCAGTACTTC CASSYSRQSIRYEQYF
TRBJ2-1 TRBV7-7 TRBD2 NA TGTGCCAGCAGCCCCAGAGGGGTAGCGGGGGGGCCCGATGAGCAGTTCTTC CASSPRGVAGGPDEQFF
TRBJ2-1 TRBV5-1 TRBD2 NA TGCGCCAGCAGCCCGATCAAAACCGGGACTAGCGGGAAACACTACAATGAGCAGTTCTTC CASSPIKTGTSGKHYNEQFF
TRBJ2-1 TRBV9 NA NA TGTGCCAGCAGCGAGAGGAGAGCGGGTCTCCATGAGCAGTTCTTC CASSERRAGLHEQFF
TRBJ1-1 TRBV27 NA NA TGTGCCAGCAGTTCAGGCATGAACACTGAAGCTTTCTTT CASSSGMNTEAFF
TRBJ1-1 TRBV27 NA few TGTGCCAGCAGTTTTACGGGGAACACTGAAGCTTTCTTT CASSFTGNTEAFF
TRBJ2-5 TRBV10-3 TRBD1 NA TGTGCCATCAGCACGGGACAGGGGGAAGGGGAGACCCAGTACTTC CAISTGQGEGETQYF
TRBJ1-1 TRBV5-1 NA NA TGCGCCAGCAGCCCAAAGGGCAGCGACAGCCCGGAAGCTTTCTTT CASSPKGSDSPEAFF
TRBJ2-1 TRBV27 NA NA TGTGCCAGCAGTTTTCAGGAAAAATACAATGAGCAGTTCTTC CASSFQEKYNEQFF
TRBJ2-7 TRBV30 TRBD2 NA TGTGCCTGGAGTGTACAAGCGGGGACCTCCGAGCAGTACTTC CAWSVQAGTSEQYF
TRBJ2-7 TRBV5-1 TRBD1 NA TGCGCCAGCAGCCCTACGACAGGGGGGGACGAGCAGTACTTC CASSPTTGGDEQYF
TRBJ2-7 TRBV19 NA NA TGTGCCAGTAGTCCGTTCTCGGGAAGTTACGAGCAGTACTTC CASSPFSGSYEQYF
TRBJ2-3 TRBV5-6 TRBD1 NA TGTGCCAGCAGCTGGGGGACAGGGAAGAAGTATTTT CASSWGTGKKYF
TRBJ2-1 TRBV9 NA NA TGTGCCAGCAGCGTCCAAAATCGAACCGGGACTCCAGGGGGTTATGAGCAGTTCTTC CASSVQNRTGTPGGYEQFF
TRBJ2-1 TRBV19 NA NA TGTGCCAGTAGTATTTCTGGGGGCCGACCCTACAATGAGCAGTTCTTC CASSISGGRPYNEQFF
TRBJ2-3 TRBV5-1 NA once TGCGCCAGCAGCTTGGTACAGACCGACACAGATACGCAGTATTTT CASSLVQTDTDTQYF
TRBJ1-1 TRBV5-1 NA NA TGCGCCAGCAGCGAGCTTCAGGGGAGCGACACCGAAGCTTTCTTT CASSELQGSDTEAFF
TRBJ1-5 TRBV19 NA NA TGTGCCAGTACCAGCAGGGCAGGGGAGATTCAGCCCCAGCATTTT CASTSRAGEIQPQHF
TRBJ2-2 TRBV7-2 NA NA TGTGCCAGCAGCACCCCTAGCGGGGAGCTGTTTTTT CASSTPSGELFF
TRBJ1-1 TRBV6-1 TRBD1 NA TGTGCCAGCAGTGCGGGACAGGATCGTGAAGCTTTCTTT CASSAGQDREAFF
TRBJ2-1 TRBV2 TRBD2 NA TGTGCCAGCATCAGACTAGCGGGGGGGCTTTTAAATGAGCAGTTCTTC CASIRLAGGLLNEQFF
TRBJ1-4 TRBV6-1 TRBD1 NA TGTGCCAGCAGTGAAACGGGACAGGGATACAATGAAAAACTGTTTTTT CASSETGQGYNEKLFF
TRBJ1-6 TRBV30 TRBD1 NA TGTGCCTGGAGTGTACCGGGACAGGGTCCCCTTCTCTATAATTCACCCCTCCACTTT CAWSVPGQGPLLYNSPLHF
TRBJ1-2 TRBV6-6 NA NA TGTGCCAGCATGACAGGTTCCTATGGCTACACCTTC CASMTGSYGYTF
TRBJ1-2 TRBV7-9 TRBD1 NA TGTGCCAGCAGCTTTGGCAGGGGGTCTGGCTACACCTTC CASSFGRGSGYTF
TRBJ2-5 TRBV11-1 NA NA TGTGCCAGCAGCCTACCGGCCGGGGAGACCCAGTACTTC CASSLPAGETQYF
TRBJ2-3 TRBV18 NA NA TGTGCCAGCTCAAAGTCGGACGGGGGAACCACAGATACGCAGTATTTT CASSKSDGGTTDTQYF
TRBJ2-2 TRBV4-1 TRBD1 NA TGCGCCAGCAGCCCACGACAGGGGACGAACACCGGGGAGCTGTTTTTT CASSPRQGTNTGELFF
TRBJ1-4 TRBV2 NA NA TGTGCCAGCACCAGGGCTCAGCGGGCTAATGAAAAACTGTTTTTT CASTRAQRANEKLFF
TRBJ1-6 TRBV27 TRBD1 NA TGTGCCAGCAGTTACCTTCCGACAGGGATGAGTTCACCCCTCCACTTT CASSYLPTGMSSPLHF
TRBJ1-5 TRBV27 NA NA TGTGCCAGCAGTTTTGGGGCCGAGACGCAGCCCCAGCATTTT CASSFGAETQPQHF
TRBJ2-7 TRBV14 TRBD1 NA TGTGCCAGCAGCCTGACAGGGTCCTACGAGCAGTACTTC CASSLTGSYEQYF
TRBJ2-7 TRBV9 TRBD2 NA TGTGCCAGCAGCTTGGGGACTAGCGGGAGGAAGGAAAGTGGCTACGAGCAGTACTTC CASSLGTSGRKESGYEQYF
TRBJ1-1 TRBV28 NA NA TGTGCCAGCAATACAGGGACCCCGAACACTGAAGCTTTCTTT CASNTGTPNTEAFF
TRBJ1-1 TRBV28 NA NA TGTGCCAGTAGTGAAGCGGGGACTGAAGCTTTCTTT CASSEAGTEAFF
TRBJ2-3 TRBV9 NA NA TGTGCCAGCAGCCCTCTGTTCAGCACAGATACGCAGTATTTT CASSPLFSTDTQYF
TRBJ2-2 TRBV28 NA NA TGTGCCAGCAGTTTATCGATGAGTGCCGGGGAGCTGTTTTTT CASSLSMSAGELFF
TRBJ2-1 TRBV6-5 TRBD2 NA TGTGCCAGCAGTTACGCGGGGGGAGGGAATGAGCAGTTCTTC CASSYAGGGNEQFF
TRBJ1-4 TRBV28 TRBD1 NA TGTGCCAGCAGTTCGGCAGGGACAGGGAGTGATGAAAAACTGTTTTTT CASSSAGTGSDEKLFF
TRBJ2-3 TRBV6-5 NA NA TGTGCCAGCAGTTTCCGGGATAGCACAGATACGCAGTATTTT CASSFRDSTDTQYF